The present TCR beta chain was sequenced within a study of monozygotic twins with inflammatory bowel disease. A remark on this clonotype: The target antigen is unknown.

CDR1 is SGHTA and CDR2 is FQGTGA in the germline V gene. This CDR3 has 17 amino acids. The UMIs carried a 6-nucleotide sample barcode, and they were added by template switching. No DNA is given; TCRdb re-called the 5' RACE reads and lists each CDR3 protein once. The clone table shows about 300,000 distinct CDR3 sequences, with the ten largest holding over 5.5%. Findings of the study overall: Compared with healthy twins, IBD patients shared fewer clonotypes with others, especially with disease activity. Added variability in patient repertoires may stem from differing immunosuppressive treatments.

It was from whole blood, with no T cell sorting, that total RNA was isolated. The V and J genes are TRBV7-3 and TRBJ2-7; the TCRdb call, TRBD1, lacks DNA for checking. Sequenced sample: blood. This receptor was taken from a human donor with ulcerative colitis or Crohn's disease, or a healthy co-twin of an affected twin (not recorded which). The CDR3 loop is CASSLKGTGTGAYEQYF.